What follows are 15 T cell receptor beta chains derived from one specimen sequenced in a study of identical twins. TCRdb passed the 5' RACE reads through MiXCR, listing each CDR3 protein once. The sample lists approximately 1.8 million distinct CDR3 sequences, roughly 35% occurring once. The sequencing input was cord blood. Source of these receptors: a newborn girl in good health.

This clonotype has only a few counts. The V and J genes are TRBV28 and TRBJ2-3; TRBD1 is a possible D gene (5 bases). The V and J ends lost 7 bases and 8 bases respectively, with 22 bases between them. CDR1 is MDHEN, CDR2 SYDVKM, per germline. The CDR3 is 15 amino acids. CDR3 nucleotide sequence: TGTGCCAGCATTGGGTCACAGGTTAGGTATGGTACGCAGTATTTT. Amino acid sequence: CASIGSQVRYGTQYF. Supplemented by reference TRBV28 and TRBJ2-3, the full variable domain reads DVKVTQSSRYLVKRTGEKVFLECVQDMDHENMFWYRQDPGLGLRLIYFSYDVKMKEKGDIPEGYSVSREKKERFSLILESASTNQTSMYLCASIGSQVRYGTQYFGPGTRLTVL.

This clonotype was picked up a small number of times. CDR3 coding DNA: TGTGCCAGCAGTAAACGTCGGGAGGGCCCAGACAATGAGCAGTTCTTC. It yields the protein CASSKRREGPDNEQFF. The rearrangement joins TRBV12-3 or TRBV12-4 to TRBJ2-1; 8 bases map to TRBD2. There are 16 residues in the CDR3. After removal of 5 bases from V and 5 bases from J, the junction contained 11 bases not matched to a gene.

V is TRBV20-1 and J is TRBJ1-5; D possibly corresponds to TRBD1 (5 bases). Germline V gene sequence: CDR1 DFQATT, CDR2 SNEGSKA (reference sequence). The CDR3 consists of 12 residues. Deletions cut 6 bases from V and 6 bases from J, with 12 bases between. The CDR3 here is CSAPLGAQPQHF. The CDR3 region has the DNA TGCAGTGCCCCCCTCGGGGCTCAGCCCCAGCATTTT.

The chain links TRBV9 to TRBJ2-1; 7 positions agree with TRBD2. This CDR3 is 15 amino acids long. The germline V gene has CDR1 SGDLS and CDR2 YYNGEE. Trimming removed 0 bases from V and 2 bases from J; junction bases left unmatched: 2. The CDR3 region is CASSVETSAYNEQFF. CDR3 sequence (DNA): TGTGCCAGCAGCGTAGAAACTAGCGCCTACAATGAGCAGTTCTTC.

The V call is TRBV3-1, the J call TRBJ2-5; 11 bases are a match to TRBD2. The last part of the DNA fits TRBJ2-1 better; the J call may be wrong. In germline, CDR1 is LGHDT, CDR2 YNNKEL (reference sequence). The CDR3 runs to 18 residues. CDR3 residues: CASSQDRPGLAVQETQFF. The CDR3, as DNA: TGTGCCAGCAGCCAAGATAGGCCGGGACTAGCGGTACAAGAGACCCAGTTCTTC.

CDR3 residues: CASRRDNSYNEQYF. The CDR3 region has the DNA TGTGCCAGCCGACGGGACAACTCCTACAATGAGCAGTACTTC. The chain uses TRBV2 and TRBJ2-7, with D possibly TRBD1 on 6 matching bases. CDR1 and CDR2 from the germline V gene are SNHLY and FYNNEI. CDR3 size: 14 residues. V dropped 8 bases and J dropped 7 bases, with 21 bases sitting between them.

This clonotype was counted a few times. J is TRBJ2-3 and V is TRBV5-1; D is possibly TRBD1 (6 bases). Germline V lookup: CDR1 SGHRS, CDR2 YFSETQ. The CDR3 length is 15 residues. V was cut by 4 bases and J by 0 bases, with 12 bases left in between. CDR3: CASSHGQSSTDTQYF. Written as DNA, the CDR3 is TGCGCCAGCAGCCACGGACAGAGTAGCACAGATACGCAGTATTTT. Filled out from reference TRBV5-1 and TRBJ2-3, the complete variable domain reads KAGVTQTPRYLIKTRGQQVTLSCSPISGHRSVSWYQQTPGQGLQFLFEYFSETQRNKGNFPGRFSGRQFSNSRSEMNVSTLELGDSALYLCASSHGQSSTDTQYFGPGTRLTVL.

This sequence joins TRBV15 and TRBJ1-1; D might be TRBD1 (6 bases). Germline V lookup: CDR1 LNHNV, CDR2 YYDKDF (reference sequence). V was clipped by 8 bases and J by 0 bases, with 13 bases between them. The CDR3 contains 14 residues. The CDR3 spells CATETGGLNTEAFF. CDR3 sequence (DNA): TGTGCCACCGAGACAGGAGGTTTGAACACTGAAGCTTTCTTT.

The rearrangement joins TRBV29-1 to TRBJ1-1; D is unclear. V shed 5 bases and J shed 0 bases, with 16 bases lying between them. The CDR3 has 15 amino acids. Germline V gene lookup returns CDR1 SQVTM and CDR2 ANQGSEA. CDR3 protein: CSVCGKLRMNTEAFF. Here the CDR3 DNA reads TGCAGCGTTTGTGGTAAGCTGAGGATGAACACTGAAGCTTTCTTT. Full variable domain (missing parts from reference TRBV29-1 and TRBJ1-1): SAVISQKPSRDICQRGTSLTIQCQVDSQVTMMFWYRQQPGQSLTLIATANQGSEATYESGFVIDKFPISRPNLTFSTLTVSNMSPEDSSIYLCSVCGKLRMNTEAFFGQGTRLTVV.

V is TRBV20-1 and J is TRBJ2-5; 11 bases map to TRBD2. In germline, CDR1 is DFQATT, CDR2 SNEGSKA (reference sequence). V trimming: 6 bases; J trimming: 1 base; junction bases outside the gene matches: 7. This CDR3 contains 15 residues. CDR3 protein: CSAELAGDLQETQYF. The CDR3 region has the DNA TGCAGTGCGGAACTAGCGGGAGACCTCCAAGAGACCCAGTACTTC.

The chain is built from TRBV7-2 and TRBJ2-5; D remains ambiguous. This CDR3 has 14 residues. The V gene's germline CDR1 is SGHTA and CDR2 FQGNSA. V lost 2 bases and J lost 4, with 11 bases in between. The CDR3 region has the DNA TGTGCCAGCAGCTTATGGGGAAAGGGAGAGACCCAGTACTTC. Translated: CASSLWGKGETQYF.

In DNA, the CDR3 is TGTGCCAGCAGTGGCGTCCCCGACAGGGTGAGGGGCAATCAGCCCCAGCATTTT. Its protein product is CASSGVPDRVRGNQPQHF. The rearrangement joins TRBV6-1 to TRBJ1-5, with 7 positions matching TRBD1. The germline gives CDR1 MNHNS, CDR2 SASEGT. V shed 4 bases and J 2 bases; nucleotides not matched to a gene: 14. The CDR3 is 18 amino acids.

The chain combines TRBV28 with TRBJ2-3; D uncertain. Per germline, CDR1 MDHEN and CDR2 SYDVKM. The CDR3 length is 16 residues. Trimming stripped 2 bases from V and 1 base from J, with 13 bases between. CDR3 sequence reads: CASSLTLGTGTDTQYF. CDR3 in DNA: TGTGCCAGCAGTTTAACCCTTGGAACAGGCACAGATACGCAGTATTTT.

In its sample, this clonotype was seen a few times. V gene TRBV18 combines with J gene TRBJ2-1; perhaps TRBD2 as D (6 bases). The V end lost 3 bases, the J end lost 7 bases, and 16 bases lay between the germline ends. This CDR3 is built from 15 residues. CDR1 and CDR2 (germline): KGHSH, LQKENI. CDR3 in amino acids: CASSPSRETVNEQFF. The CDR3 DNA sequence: TGTGCCAGCTCACCCTCGCGGGAAACGGTTAATGAGCAGTTCTTC.

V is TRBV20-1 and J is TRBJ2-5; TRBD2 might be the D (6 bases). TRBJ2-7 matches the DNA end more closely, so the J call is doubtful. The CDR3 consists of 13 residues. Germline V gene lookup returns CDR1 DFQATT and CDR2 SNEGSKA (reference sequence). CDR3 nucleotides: TGCAGTGCCGAAGCGACTAGAAACTGCGAGCAGTACTTC. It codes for CSAEATRNCEQYF.